Below, 5 T cell receptor beta chains from the same sample are listed, as sequenced in a study of cytomegalovirus exposure and HLA in healthy donors (dated by TCRdb to the late 2010s). The library was generated by the immunoSEQ multiplex PCR assay. A mixture of 60 forward primers for TCR Vbeta segments and 13 reverse primers for TCR Jbeta segments was used in the multiplex PCR. This immuneACCESS table, as held by TCRdb, lists in-frame sequences with V and J called but not all clones. Of the missing ones, under half trace to an unresolved V gene in checked studies; the others have no known cause. The sample table records some 50,000 clones. Jointly, the top ten make up under 1.4% of the sample. The sequenced sample consisted of PBMCs. Receptors originate from a woman aged 40 to 49 in good health and CMV-seronegative.

This chain joins TRBV4-3 and TRBJ2-7, with D perhaps TRBD1 (5 bases). Germline assignment: CDR1 LGHNA and CDR2 YSLEER. CDR3 length: 17 residues. Trimming left V 3 bases short and J 2 bases short, with 20 bases between. CDR3 residues: CASSQHLGSRAAYEQYF. For the CDR3, the DNA is TGCGCCAGCAGCCAGCATCTTGGGTCCAGGGCCGCCTACGAGCAGTACTTC.

V gene TRBV4-2 combines with J gene TRBJ2-1; no clear D gene. The CDR3 runs to 15 residues. V was shortened by 1 base and J by 6 bases, with 13 bases between the two germline ends. The germline V gene encodes CDR1 LGHNA and CDR2 YNFKEQ. CDR3 sequence reads: CASSQARWAVNEQFF. CDR3 in DNA: TGTGCCAGCAGCCAAGCTCGATGGGCCGTCAATGAGCAGTTCTTC.

This chain joins TRBV7-8 and TRBJ1-5; D remains unclear. Trimming took off 1 base at V and 3 bases at J, with 7 bases between the two ends. Germline-derived CDR1 and CDR2 are SGHVS and FQNEAQ. The length of the CDR3 is 14 residues. The DNA of the CDR3 is TGTGCCAGCAGCTTAGGGGAGGTCAATCAGCCCCAGCATTTT. It is translated as CASSLGEVNQPQHF. Combining the CDR3 with reference TRBV7-8 and TRBJ1-5 gives the whole variable domain GAGVSQSPRYKVAKRGQDVALRCDPISGHVSLFWYQQALGQGPEFLTYFQNEAQLDKSGLPSDRFFAERPEGSVSTLKIQRTQQEDSAVYLCASSLGEVNQPQHFGDGTRLSIL.

Remarks on this clone: Other DNA sequences in the same sample also yield this CDR3. This chain joins TRBV6-5 and TRBJ2-2, with D uncertain. The ends were cut back, 2 bases at V and 4 bases at J, with 8 bases in the middle. The CDR3 has 14 residues. CDR1 and CDR2 (germline): MNHEY, SVGAGI. The CDR3 bases are TGTGCCAGCAGTTACGACTCGGGCACCGGGGAGCTGTTTTTT. This gives the protein CASSYDSGTGELFF.

The chain couples TRBV7-8 to TRBJ2-7; D is undetermined. Deletions cut 0 bases from V and 3 bases from J, with 6 bases between. The V gene's germline CDR1 is SGHVS and CDR2 FQNEAQ. The CDR3 has 13 amino acids. Here the CDR3 DNA reads TGTGCCAGCAGCTTAGCGCGTTTCTACGAGCAGTACTTC. This codes for CASSLARFYEQYF.